The 20 T cell receptor beta chains below were found in one sample sequenced in a study of shared clonotypes between healthy human individuals. The data were produced by immunoSEQ multiplex PCR, yet TCRdb's version contains in-frame clones alone and is incomplete. The data hold approximately 720,000 clones, with approximately 79% observed a single time. Sequences were obtained from memory CD4+ T cells sorted from blood. Subset noted: CD45RA-negative fraction. These receptors originate from a woman in her thirties in good health.

The rearrangement joins TRBV28 to TRBJ2-1; D is ambiguous. The CDR3 runs 12 residues. The V gene's germline CDR1 is MDHEN and CDR2 SYDVKM. V lost 5 bases and J 16 bases, leaving 18 bases between the germline ends. The CDR3 loop is CASSPDLPGSFF. The CDR3 nucleotides read TGTGCCAGCAGTCCCGATCTCCCCGGTAGTTTCTTC.

The chain has TRBV7-9 and TRBJ2-1; D is undetermined. Trimming pared 0 bases from V and 5 bases from J, leaving 8 bases between. The CDR3 has 14 residues. CDR1 SEHNR and CDR2 FQNEAQ come from the germline V gene (reference sequence). In DNA, the CDR3 is TGTGCCAGCAGCTTAGCGAATGGGAACAATGAGCAGTTCTTC. Translation gives CASSLANGNNEQFF.

As to this clone: This may be a read error: a much more frequent sequence differs by one nucleotide. This sample also contains other DNA sequences that code for the same CDR3. The V and J genes are TRBV7-2 and TRBJ1-1; unclear D gene. Trimming took off 4 bases at V and 3 bases at J, with 9 bases between the two ends. The CDR3 contains 13 residues. Germline values: CDR1 SGHTA, CDR2 FQGNSA. CDR3 sequence: CASSSQRDTEAFF. DNA of the CDR3: TGTGCCAGCAGCTCCCAGCGCGACACTGAAGCTTTCTTT.

A single count supports this clone. The chain employs TRBV11-2 and TRBJ2-3; 9 bases align to TRBD2. Germline V gene data show CDR1 as SGHAT and CDR2 as FQNNGV. J lost 0 bases, V lost 1 base, and 2 bases had no gene match. The CDR3 is 16 residues long. In DNA, the CDR3 is TGTGCCAGCAGCTTAGTAGCGGGGGAAAGCACAGATACGCAGTATTTT. Translating it yields CASSLVAGESTDTQYF.

The chain joins TRBV19 to TRBJ2-3, with D maybe TRBD1 (8 bases). Germline-derived CDR1 and CDR2 are LNHDA and SQIVND (reference sequence). This CDR3 contains 13 residues. The germline V and J ends were trimmed by 10 bases and 5 bases, with 16 bases remaining between them. This CDR3 is CATRQGRGDTQYF. In DNA form, the CDR3 reads TGTGCCACAAGACAGGGGAGGGGAGATACGCAGTATTTT.

V is TRBV2 and J is TRBJ2-2; D is uncertain. Germline CDR1 and CDR2: SNHLY and FYNNEI. Trimming removed 4 bases from V and 5 bases from J, with 11 bases in between. The CDR3 is made up of 14 amino acids. In nucleotides, the CDR3 is TGTGCCAGCAGTGTTTGGGCGTCTACCGGGGAGCTGTTTTTT. Translated: CASSVWASTGELFF.

This rearrangement joins TRBV5-1 to TRBJ2-5; maybe TRBD2 (5 bases). CDR1 and CDR2 (germline): SGHRS, YFSETQ. Trimming shortened V by 2 bases and J by 1 base, and 15 bases separated the two germline ends. The CDR3 is 16 residues long. CDR3 nucleotides: TGCGCCAGCAGCTTACTTTTTGGAGCGGTCCAAGAGACCCAGTACTTC. It codes for CASSLLFGAVQETQYF. Filled out from reference TRBV5-1 and TRBJ2-5, the complete variable domain reads KAGVTQTPRYLIKTRGQQVTLSCSPISGHRSVSWYQQTPGQGLQFLFEYFSETQRNKGNFPGRFSGRQFSNSRSEMNVSTLELGDSALYLCASSLLFGAVQETQYFGPGTRLLVL.

This chain uses TRBV29-1 with TRBJ1-1; possibly TRBD1 for D (5 bases). Trimming took off 4 bases at V and 5 bases at J, with 23 bases between the two ends. The CDR3 loop spans 16 amino acids. Germline CDR1 reads SQVTM; CDR2 reads ANQGSEA. The CDR3 bases are TGCAGCGTTGTTCCCCCCGGGCAGGGACCTTCTACTGAAGCTTTCTTT. Translating it yields CSVVPPGQGPSTEAFF. Drawing the rest from reference TRBV29-1 and TRBJ1-1, the complete variable domain is SAVISQKPSRDICQRGTSLTIQCQVDSQVTMMFWYRQQPGQSLTLIATANQGSEATYESGFVIDKFPISRPNLTFSTLTVSNMSPEDSSIYLCSVVPPGQGPSTEAFFGQGTRLTVV.

V and J are TRBV4-2 and TRBJ2-6; 13 positions agree with TRBD2. Germline CDR1 and CDR2: LGHNA and YNFKEQ. The CDR3 runs 18 residues. V dropped 4 bases and J dropped 2; count of bases not matched to a gene: 5. This CDR3 reads CASSPRLAGGTGANVLTF. The CDR3 DNA sequence: TGTGCCAGCAGCCCCAGACTAGCGGGAGGCACTGGGGCCAACGTCCTGACTTTC.

With respect to this clone: The same CDR3 can be traced to other DNA sequences in this sample. The J gene is TRBJ1-1, the V gene TRBV18, with TRBD1 as a possible D gene (5 bases). The CDR3 has 13 amino acids. From germline, CDR1 is KGHSH and CDR2 LQKENI. Trimming stripped 2 bases from V and 4 bases from J, with 8 bases between. The CDR3 spells CASSPGGSTEAFF. The CDR3 nucleotides are TGTGCCAGCTCACCAGGGGGTTCCACTGAAGCTTTCTTT. Combining the CDR3 with reference TRBV18 and TRBJ1-1 gives the whole variable domain NAGVMQNPRHLVRRRGQEARLRCSPMKGHSHVYWYRQLPEEGLKFMVYLQKENIIDESGMPKERFSAEFPKEGPSILRIQQVVRGDSAAYFCASSPGGSTEAFFGQGTRLTVV.

The chain has TRBV5-6 and TRBJ1-2; the match to TRBD1 covers 8 bases. This CDR3 is built from 15 residues. With V trimmed by 0 bases and J by 3 bases, 4 bases remained unmatched. Looked up from germline, CDR1 is SGHDT and CDR2 is YYEEEE. CDR3 protein: CASSLGRGRDYGYTF. DNA of the CDR3: TGTGCCAGCAGCTTGGGCAGGGGGCGCGACTATGGCTACACCTTC.

This sequence joins TRBV29-1 and TRBJ2-7, with TRBD1 identical over 9 bases. The length of the CDR3 is 16 residues. The ends lost 4 bases at V and 3 bases at J; junction bases unmatched: 13. Germline CDR1 SQVTM, CDR2 ANQGSEA. The CDR3, as DNA: TGCAGCGTTGTTGGGGCCACCGGGACAGGGATCTACGAGCAGTACTTC. Its protein is CSVVGATGTGIYEQYF.

The gene calls are TRBV7-2 and TRBJ2-1; the D is unclear. The CDR3 sequence is 13 residues long. V gave up 3 bases and J gave up 4 bases, with 7 bases separating them. Germline CDR1 SGHTA, CDR2 FQGNSA. The CDR3 reads CASSLSVYNEQFF. As DNA, the CDR3 is TGTGCCAGCAGCTTGAGTGTTTACAATGAGCAGTTCTTC.

This chain joins TRBV4-1 and TRBJ2-2; D not resolved. V was clipped by 1 base and J by 3 bases, with 3 bases between them. CDR1 is MGHRA, CDR2 YSYEKL, per germline. The CDR3 has 13 amino acids. The CDR3 region is CASSQGYTGELFF. The CDR3 DNA reads as TGCGCCAGCAGCCAAGGGTACACCGGGGAGCTGTTTTTT.

This clone occurred a few times. This chain uses TRBV7-2 with TRBJ2-1; TRBD1 matches 7 bases. V dropped 4 bases and J dropped 6; count of bases not matched to a gene: 12. The CDR3 consists of 16 residues. The V gene's germline CDR1 is SGHTA and CDR2 FQGNSA. The CDR3 spells CASSSDRDRGGNEQFF. In nucleotides, the CDR3 is TGTGCCAGCAGCTCAGACAGGGATCGAGGTGGCAATGAGCAGTTCTTC.

The chain employs TRBV7-2 and TRBJ2-5, with 8 nucleotides matching TRBD1. V was clipped by 1 base and J by 6 bases; unmatched bases: 7. The CDR3 length is 15 residues. In germline, CDR1 is SGHTA, CDR2 FQGNSA. CDR3 amino acids: CASSLGAGGAKTQYF. In nucleotides, the CDR3 is TGTGCCAGCAGCTTAGGGGCAGGGGGCGCGAAGACCCAGTACTTC.

This sequence joins TRBV28 and TRBJ2-7; weak D call: TRBD2 (6 bases). Germline V lookup: CDR1 MDHEN, CDR2 SYDVKM. V lost 6 bases to trimming and J lost 7 bases, with 19 bases between them. The CDR3 consists of 14 residues. The CDR3 region is CASSRAPGVREQYF. The DNA for the CDR3 is TGTGCCAGCAGCCGCGCTCCGGGGGTGCGGGAGCAGTACTTC.

This chain links TRBV5-4 with TRBJ1-4, with D possibly matching TRBD1 (5 bases). V shed 0 bases and J shed 7 bases, with 13 bases lying between them. Per germline, CDR1 SGHNT and CDR2 YYREEE (reference sequence). This CDR3 contains 15 residues. CDR3 nucleotide sequence: TGTGCCAGCAGCTTGGCAAGTGGGGCGGGTGAAAAACTGTTTTTT. Residues: CASSLASGAGEKLFF.

In this sample, this clone turned up once. In DNA, the CDR3 is TGTGCCAGCTCACGAAAGGGGCCTCCCACTGAAGCTTTCTTT. Translated, it gives CASSRKGPPTEAFF. The rearrangement links TRBV18 to TRBJ1-1; D may be TRBD1 (5 bases). The ends were cut back, 4 bases at V and 4 bases at J, with 13 bases in the middle. The V gene's germline CDR1 is KGHSH and CDR2 LQKENI. The CDR3 runs to 14 residues.

The chain carries TRBV7-2 and TRBJ2-1; 7 nucleotides align to TRBD2. V shed 5 bases, J shed 0 bases, and the junction held 7 bases outside the gene matches. Per germline, CDR1 SGHTA and CDR2 FQGNSA. This CDR3 spans 16 amino acids. CDR3 sequence (DNA): TGTGCCAGCAGCGGGTGGGGCGGGAGCTCCTACAATGAGCAGTTCTTC. Translated: CASSGWGGSSYNEQFF.